A few counts support the clone carrying this T cell receptor beta chain. The antigen remains unidentified. The data are from a study of T cells in Graves' hyperthyroidism and ophthalmopathy. Study findings and constraints: Prediction of ophthalmopathy progression came a median about 6 months pre-onset.

Authors of the study amplified TCR beta CDR3 regions from RNA transcripts. Carried out on the TCR CDR3, a first-round RT-PCR used the HTBI primer set. Each CDR3 protein gets one entry after TCRdb re-called the multiplex PCR reads with MiXCR. The sample lists roughly 300,000 distinct CDR3 sequences, around 20% seen once, with 50% in the top ten. The CDR3 loop spans 15 amino acids. V dropped 2 bases and J dropped 6; count of bases not matched to a gene: 7. CDR1 and CDR2 (germline): SGDLS, YYNGEE. The clonotype comes from a woman aged 50 to 60 with Graves' hyperthyroidism. V and J are TRBV9 and TRBJ1-2, with TRBD1 matching 10 bases. The sequencing input was blood. CDR3 amino acids: CASSVGTGEQDGYTF. CDR3 bases: TGTGCCAGCAGCGTTGGGACAGGGGAGCAAGATGGCTACACCTTC.